Each of the 3 T cell receptor beta chains below was sequenced from the same sample in a study of T cells in Graves' hyperthyroidism and ophthalmopathy. There were TCR beta CDR3 regions amplified from RNA transcripts. The primer set for the first-round RT-PCR of the TCR CDR3 was HTBI. TCRdb fed the multiplex PCR reads into MiXCR, producing one record per CDR3 protein. The sample consists of hundreds of thousands of distinct CDR3 sequences, around 15% of them appearing once. The sequencing sample was made of blood. The receptors were sampled from a woman between 45 and 60 years old with Graves' ophthalmopathy.

There are many counts of this clonotype. The J gene is TRBJ2-1, the V gene TRBV7-3; 7 bases line up with TRBD2. V dropped 3 bases and J dropped 4; count of bases not matched to a gene: 6. The CDR3 sequence is 15 residues long. The germline gives CDR1 SGHTA, CDR2 FQGTGA. For the CDR3, the DNA is TGTGCCAGCAGCTTGCCGGGGCGGGGGTACAATGAGCAGTTCTTC. Amino acids: CASSLPGRGYNEQFF.

To note about this clonotype: This likely comes from a read error, as the CDR3 has no conserved phenylalanine or tryptophan at its end. The chain combines TRBV20-1 with TRBJ1-5, with a possible D match to TRBD1 (5 bases). Between the trimmed V and J ends, which lost 6 bases and 0 bases, there was a span of 15 bases. In germline, CDR1 is DFQATT, CDR2 SNEGSKA (reference sequence). This CDR3 contains 15 residues. CDR3 residues: CSAKATVSSNQPQHC. The CDR3 DNA reads TGCAGTGCAAAGGCGACAGTTAGTAGCAATCAGCCCCAGCATTGT.

In its sample, this clonotype was seen many times. The V call is TRBV7-8, the J call TRBJ2-5, with D uncertain. Trimming shortened V by 3 bases and J by 1 base, and 9 bases separated the two germline ends. This CDR3 has 14 amino acids. The V gene's germline CDR1 is SGHVS and CDR2 FQNEAQ. The CDR3 spells CASSFDIIQETQYF. CDR3 sequence (DNA): TGTGCCAGCAGCTTCGACATAATCCAAGAGACCCAGTACTTC. Full variable domain (outside the CDR3, taken from reference TRBV7-8 and TRBJ2-5): GAGVSQSPRYKVAKRGQDVALRCDPISGHVSLFWYQQALGQGPEFLTYFQNEAQLDKSGLPSDRFFAERPEGSVSTLKIQRTQQEDSAVYLCASSFDIIQETQYFGPGTRLLVL.